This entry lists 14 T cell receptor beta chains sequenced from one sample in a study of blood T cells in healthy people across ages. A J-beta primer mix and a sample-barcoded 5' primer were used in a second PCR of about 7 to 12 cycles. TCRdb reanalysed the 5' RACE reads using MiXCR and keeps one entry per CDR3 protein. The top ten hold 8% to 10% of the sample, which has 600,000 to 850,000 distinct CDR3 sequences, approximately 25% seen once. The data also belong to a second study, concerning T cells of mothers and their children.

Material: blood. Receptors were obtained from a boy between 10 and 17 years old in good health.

The CDR3 nucleotides read TGTGCCAGCAGTTTTCTAGCGGTGAACACCGGGGAGCTGTTTTTT. Translating gives CASSFLAVNTGELFF. The chain combines TRBV12-3 or TRBV12-4 with TRBJ2-2; 7 bases are a match to TRBD2. V was clipped by 3 bases and J by 1 base; unmatched bases: 2. CDR3 length: 15 residues.

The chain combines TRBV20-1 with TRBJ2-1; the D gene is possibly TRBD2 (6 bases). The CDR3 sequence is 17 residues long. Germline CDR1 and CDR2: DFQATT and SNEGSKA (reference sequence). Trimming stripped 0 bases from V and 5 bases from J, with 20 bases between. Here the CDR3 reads CSARDLQLATPNNEQFF. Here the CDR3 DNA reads TGCAGTGCTAGAGATCTACAGCTAGCGACCCCTAACAATGAGCAGTTCTTC.

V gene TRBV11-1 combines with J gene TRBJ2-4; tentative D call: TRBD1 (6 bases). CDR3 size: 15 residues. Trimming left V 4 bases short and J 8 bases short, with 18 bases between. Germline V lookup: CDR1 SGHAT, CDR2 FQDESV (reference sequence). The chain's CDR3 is CASSSWGPFKDIQYF. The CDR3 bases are TGTGCCAGCAGCTCCTGGGGGCCGTTTAAGGACATTCAGTACTTC.

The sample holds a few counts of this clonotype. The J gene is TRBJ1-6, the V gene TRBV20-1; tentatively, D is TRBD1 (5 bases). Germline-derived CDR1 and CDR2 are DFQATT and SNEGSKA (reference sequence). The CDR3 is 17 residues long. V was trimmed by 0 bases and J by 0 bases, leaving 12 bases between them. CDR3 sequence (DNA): TGCAGTGCTAGAGATCGACAGCTAAGCTCCTATAATTCACCCCTCCACTTT. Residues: CSARDRQLSSYNSPLHF.

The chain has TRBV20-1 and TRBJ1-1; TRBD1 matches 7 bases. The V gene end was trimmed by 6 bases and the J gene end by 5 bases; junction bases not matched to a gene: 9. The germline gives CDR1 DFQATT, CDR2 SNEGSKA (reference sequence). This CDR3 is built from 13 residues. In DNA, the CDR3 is TGCAGTGCACAGAGGGGGCGCGGAACTGAAGCTTTCTTT. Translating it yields CSAQRGRGTEAFF.

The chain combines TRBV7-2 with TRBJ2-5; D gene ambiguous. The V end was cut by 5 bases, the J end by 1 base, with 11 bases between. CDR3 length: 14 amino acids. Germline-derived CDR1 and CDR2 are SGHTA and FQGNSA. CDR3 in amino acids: CASSASRVQETQYF. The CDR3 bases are TGTGCCAGCAGCGCGAGCCGGGTCCAAGAGACCCAGTACTTC.

CDR3 in DNA: TGTGCCAGCAGTTATAACGGGAGGAGTGAGACCCAGTACTTC. Amino acid sequence: CASSYNGRSETQYF. The chain carries TRBV12-3 or TRBV12-4 and TRBJ2-1; 7 bases are shared with TRBD2. The better agreement between TRBJ2-5 and the DNA end casts doubt on the J call. This CDR3 spans 14 amino acids.

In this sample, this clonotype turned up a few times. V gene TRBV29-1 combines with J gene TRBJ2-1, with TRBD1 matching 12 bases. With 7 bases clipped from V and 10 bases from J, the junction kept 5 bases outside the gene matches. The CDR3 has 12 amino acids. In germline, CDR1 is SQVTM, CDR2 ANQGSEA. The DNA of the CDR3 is TGCAGCGCGGGACAGGGGGCCGGGGAGCAGTTCTTC. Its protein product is CSAGQGAGEQFF.

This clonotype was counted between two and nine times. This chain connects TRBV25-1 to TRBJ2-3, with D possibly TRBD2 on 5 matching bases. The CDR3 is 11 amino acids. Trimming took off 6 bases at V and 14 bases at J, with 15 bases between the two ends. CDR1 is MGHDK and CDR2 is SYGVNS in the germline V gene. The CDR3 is CASRTPGESYF. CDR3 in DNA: TGTGCCAGCAGGACCCCCGGGGAGTCGTATTTT.

The DNA for the CDR3 is TGCAGTGCTCTCAGGGGAAGCGGGAGCTCCTACGAGCAGTACTTC. It yields the protein CSALRGSGSSYEQYF. The J gene is TRBJ2-7, the V gene TRBV20-1; the match to TRBD2 covers 8 bases. Trimming at V came to 5 bases and at J to 0 bases, leaving 9 bases not matched to a gene. In germline, CDR1 is DFQATT, CDR2 SNEGSKA (reference sequence). The CDR3 has 15 residues.

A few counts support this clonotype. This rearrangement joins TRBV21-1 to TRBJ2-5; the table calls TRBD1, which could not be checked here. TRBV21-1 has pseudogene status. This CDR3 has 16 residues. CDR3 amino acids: CASSPRIGQGIETQYF. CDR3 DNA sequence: TGTGCCAGCAGCCCCCGAATAGGACAGGGGATAGAGACCCAGTACTTC.

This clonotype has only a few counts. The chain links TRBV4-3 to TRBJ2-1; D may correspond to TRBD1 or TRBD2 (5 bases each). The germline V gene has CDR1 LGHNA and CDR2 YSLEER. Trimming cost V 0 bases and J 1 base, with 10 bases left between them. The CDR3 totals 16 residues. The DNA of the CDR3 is TGCGCCAGCAGCCAAGAGAGGGACCCATCCTACAATGAGCAGTTCTTC. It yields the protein CASSQERDPSYNEQFF.

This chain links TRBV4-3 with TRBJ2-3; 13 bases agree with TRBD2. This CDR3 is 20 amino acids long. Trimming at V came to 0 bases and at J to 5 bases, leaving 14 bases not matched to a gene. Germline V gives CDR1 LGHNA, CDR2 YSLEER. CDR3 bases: TGCGCCAGCAGCCAAGATTACGGCTCGACTAGCGGGGGGTTAGTAGATACGCAGTATTTT. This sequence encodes CASSQDYGSTSGGLVDTQYF.

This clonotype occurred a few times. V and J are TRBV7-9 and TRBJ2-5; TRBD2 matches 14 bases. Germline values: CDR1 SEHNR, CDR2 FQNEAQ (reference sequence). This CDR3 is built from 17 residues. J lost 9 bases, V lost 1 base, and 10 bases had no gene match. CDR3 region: CASSLVPGLAGAVSQYF. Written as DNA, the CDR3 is TGTGCCAGCAGCTTAGTGCCGGGACTAGCGGGAGCGGTGTCCCAGTACTTC. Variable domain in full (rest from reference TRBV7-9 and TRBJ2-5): DTGVSQNPRHKITKRGQNVTFRCDPISEHNRLYWYRQTLGQGPEFLTYFQNEAQLEKSRLLSDRFSAERPKGSFSTLEIQRTEQGDSAMYLCASSLVPGLAGAVSQYFGPGTRLLVL.